Given below is one T cell receptor beta chain in context. The sample carries other DNA sequences with the same CDR3. The CDR3 consists of 10 residues. CDR1 GTSNPN and CDR2 SVGIG come from the germline V gene (reference sequence). Profiled with immunoSEQ multiplex PCR; TCRdb holds only in-frame clones, not every one. Of fewer than 700,000 clones in the sample, roughly 72% were seen once. This record belongs to a study of shared clonotypes between healthy human individuals. The receptor comes from a woman aged 40 to 50 in good health. Some clones in this sample may be carry-over from other donors' samples. The sample was PBMCs. The chain links TRBV30 to TRBJ2-7; 7 bases are shared with TRBD2. The CDR3 reads CAFGGFEQYF. The CDR3 DNA is TGTGCATTCGGGGGGTTCGAGCAGTACTTC.